This T cell receptor (beta chain) derives from a study of T cells in Graves' hyperthyroidism and ophthalmopathy. Template material for amplifying TCR beta CDR3 regions consisted of RNA transcripts. Initially, a first-round RT-PCR of the TCR CDR3 employed the HTBI primer set. TCRdb passed the multiplex PCR reads through MiXCR, listing each CDR3 protein once. Of a few hundred thousand distinct CDR3 sequences listed, more than 15% are singletons. V gave up 5 bases and J gave up 6 bases, with 17 bases separating them. The length of the CDR3 is 13 residues. In germline, CDR1 is DFQATT, CDR2 SNEGSKA (reference sequence). Stable hyperthyroidism: no ophthalmopathy progression over 18 months of follow-up.

The sequence was obtained from a woman aged 30 to 39 with Graves' hyperthyroidism. Sequenced sample: blood. The chain couples TRBV20-1 to TRBJ2-7; D remains unclear. CDR3 bases: TGCAGTGCTTTTCTTGAGCAAGCCGGCGAGCAGTACTTC. Residues: CSAFLEQAGEQYF.